The 25 T cell receptor beta chains presented below share a single source sample, sequenced in a study of identical twins. Each CDR3 protein is one row after TCRdb ran MiXCR on the 5' RACE reads. The profile shows about 720,000 distinct CDR3 sequences, over 15% of them singletons. These data also formed part of another study, on T cells expressing NK-cell markers.

Source material: PBMCs. These TCRs come from a woman younger than 35 in good health.

The chain couples TRBV20-1 to TRBJ1-3; tentatively, D is TRBD1 (6 bases). Trimming cost V 4 bases and J 3 bases, with 16 bases left between them. Per germline, CDR1 DFQATT and CDR2 SNEGSKA (reference sequence). CDR3 length: 15 amino acids. The CDR3: CSAIPWGASGNTIYF. DNA of the CDR3: TGCAGTGCTATCCCATGGGGGGCAAGTGGAAACACCATATATTTT.

This chain joins TRBV6-5 and TRBJ2-3, with D unclear. Germline CDR1 and CDR2: MNHEY and SVGAGI. V lost 2 bases and J lost 0, with 9 bases in between. CDR3 length equals 15 residues. The CDR3 DNA reads TGTGCCAGCAGTTACGGTCCCACAAGCACAGATACGCAGTATTTT. Its translation is CASSYGPTSTDTQYF.

This clonotype came up a few times. The chain combines TRBV24-1 with TRBJ2-3; D remains unclear. The CDR3 is 14 amino acids. Per the germline V gene, CDR1 is KGHDR and CDR2 is SFDVKD. V was trimmed by 5 bases and J by 0 bases, leaving 8 bases between them. The CDR3 here is CATSGASSTDTQYF. The CDR3 region has the DNA TGTGCCACCAGTGGGGCATCCAGCACAGATACGCAGTATTTT.

This clonotype was recorded at least ten times. This sequence joins TRBV6-1 and TRBJ2-1; a possible D gene is TRBD2 (5 bases). V gave up 8 bases and J gave up 0 bases, with 14 bases separating them. This CDR3 has 15 amino acids. Germline values: CDR1 MNHNS, CDR2 SASEGT. CDR3 sequence: CASAGRLSSYNEQFF. As DNA, the CDR3 is TGTGCCAGCGCTGGGAGATTAAGCTCCTACAATGAGCAGTTCTTC.

The CDR3 sequence is CASSLVARSHNEQFF. Written as DNA, the CDR3 is TGCGCCAGCAGCTTGGTAGCGAGGAGTCACAATGAGCAGTTCTTC. The chain couples TRBV5-1 to TRBJ2-1; possible D gene TRBD2, 5 bases. This CDR3 spans 15 amino acids. CDR1 is SGHRS, CDR2 YFSETQ, per germline. Trimming removed 0 bases from V and 5 bases from J, with 12 bases in between. Looking up the rest from reference TRBV5-1 and TRBJ2-1 gives the full variable domain: KAGVTQTPRYLIKTRGQQVTLSCSPISGHRSVSWYQQTPGQGLQFLFEYFSETQRNKGNFPGRFSGRQFSNSRSEMNVSTLELGDSALYLCASSLVARSHNEQFFGPGTRLTVL.

This rearrangement joins TRBV10-3 to TRBJ2-2; D is perhaps TRBD2 (5 bases). CDR3 size: 13 residues. Germline values: CDR1 ENHRY, CDR2 SYGVKD. V lost 6 bases, J lost 7 bases, and 12 bases lay in between. The CDR3, as DNA: TGTGCCATCAGCGGCTACGAGGGCGGGGAGCTGTTTTTT. This translates into CAISGYEGGELFF.

This clonotype was seen a few times. J is TRBJ2-7 and V is TRBV29-1, with a tentative D call TRBD2 (5 bases). Germline CDR1 is SQVTM and CDR2 is ANQGSEA. V lost 4 bases, J lost 5 bases, and 9 bases lay in between. The CDR3 runs to 11 residues. The CDR3: CSVVGNHEQYF. The CDR3 DNA reads TGCAGCGTTGTCGGGAACCACGAGCAGTACTTC.

A few counts support this clonotype. This chain's CDR3 is CSVTGPNYGYTF. The CDR3, as DNA: TGCAGCGTGACAGGCCCTAACTATGGCTACACCTTC. This chain links TRBV20-1 with TRBJ1-2, with D possibly being TRBD1 (6 bases). Germline V gene sequence: CDR1 DFQATT, CDR2 SNEGSKA (reference sequence). CDR3 size: 12 residues.

Written as DNA, the CDR3 is TGCAGCGTTGTACCTGTGGGACAGGGGAGCGAGCAGTACTTC. This translates into CSVVPVGQGSEQYF. The chain has TRBV29-1 and TRBJ2-7; the match to TRBD1 covers 10 bases. The CDR3 is 14 amino acids. The germline CDR1 and CDR2 sequences are SQVTM and ANQGSEA. Trimming at V came to 4 bases and at J to 6 bases, leaving 9 bases not matched to a gene.

The chain couples TRBV18 to TRBJ1-5; tentative D call: TRBD1 (5 bases). This CDR3 contains 16 residues. Trimming removed 2 bases from V and 5 bases from J, with 16 bases in between. Looked up from germline, CDR1 is KGHSH and CDR2 is LQKENI. This chain's CDR3 is CASSPASGGEDQPQHF. The DNA of the CDR3 is TGTGCCAGCTCACCAGCTTCGGGGGGTGAGGATCAGCCCCAGCATTTT.

This chain links TRBV5-8 with TRBJ1-1; D unclear. Trimming stripped 4 bases from V and 4 bases from J, with 17 bases between. This CDR3 has 15 amino acids. Germline CDR1 reads SGHTS; CDR2 reads YDEGEE. DNA for the CDR3: TGTGCCAGCAGCGCGCCAGTTTGGGCGGGCACTGAAGCTTTCTTT. This codes for CASSAPVWAGTEAFF. The whole variable domain, remainder taken from reference TRBV5-8 and TRBJ1-1, is EAGVTQSPTHLIKTRGQQATLRCSPISGHTSVYWYQQALGLGLQFLLWYDEGEERNRGNFPPRFSGRQFPNYSSELNVNALELEDSALYLCASSAPVWAGTEAFFGQGTRLTVV.

The chain couples TRBV12-3 or TRBV12-4 to TRBJ2-7; 10 nucleotides match TRBD2. The CDR3 is 13 residues long. With V trimmed by 3 bases and J by 6 bases, 2 bases remained unmatched. CDR3 sequence (DNA): TGTGCCAGCAGTTTTCGACTAGCGGGCGAGCAGTACTTC. Its protein product is CASSFRLAGEQYF.

This chain connects TRBV20-1 to TRBJ2-3; no definite D call. The CDR3 spans 13 residues. The V gene lost 3 bases and the J gene lost 1 base, with 8 bases spanning the gap. CDR1 DFQATT and CDR2 SNEGSKA come from the germline V gene (reference sequence). CDR3 residues: CSASGWGTDTQYF. In DNA, the CDR3 is TGCAGTGCTAGCGGGTGGGGCACAGATACGCAGTATTTT.

At least ten counts were recorded for this clonotype. The CDR3 region is CASSLTYEETQYF. CDR3 DNA sequence: TGCGCCAGCAGCTTGACATACGAAGAGACCCAGTACTTC. The V gene is TRBV5-1, the J gene TRBJ2-5; unclear D gene. V was shortened by 1 base and J by 3 bases, with 7 bases between the two germline ends. Per germline, CDR1 SGHRS and CDR2 YFSETQ. CDR3 length equals 13 residues. The full variable domain, its missing parts supplied by reference TRBV5-1 and TRBJ2-5, is KAGVTQTPRYLIKTRGQQVTLSCSPISGHRSVSWYQQTPGQGLQFLFEYFSETQRNKGNFPGRFSGRQFSNSRSEMNVSTLELGDSALYLCASSLTYEETQYFGPGTRLLVL.

A few counts support this clonotype. This rearrangement joins TRBV12-3 or TRBV12-4 to TRBJ1-2; D is undetermined. Deletions cut 9 bases from V and 7 bases from J, with 9 bases between. The CDR3 is 10 amino acids. CDR3 nucleotide sequence: TGTGCCAGTCGACGGGGTGGCTACACCTTC. Its protein product is CASRRGGYTF.

A few counts support this clonotype. The chain links TRBV20-1 to TRBJ2-2; 11 nucleotides match TRBD2. The V gene's germline CDR1 is DFQATT and CDR2 SNEGSKA (reference sequence). The CDR3 extends over 14 amino acids. V trimming: 5 bases; J trimming: 6 bases; junction bases outside the gene matches: 5. CDR3 DNA: TGCAGTGCTCCTACTAGCGGGAGTCCCGGGGAGCTGTTTTTT. It yields the protein CSAPTSGSPGELFF.

The chain uses TRBV12-3 or TRBV12-4 and TRBJ2-7; 9 bases are a match to TRBD1. The length of the CDR3 is 15 residues. The V and J ends lost 1 base and 3 bases, in that order; junction bases with no gene match: 4. CDR3 region: CASSLGDRVIYEQYF. The DNA for the CDR3 is TGTGCCAGCAGTTTAGGGGACAGGGTAATCTACGAGCAGTACTTC.

This clonotype was found a few times. V is TRBV28 and J is TRBJ2-3; D is unresolved. The CDR3 covers 12 residues. Germline CDR1 MDHEN, CDR2 SYDVKM. Deletions cut 1 base from V and 7 bases from J, with 6 bases between. CDR3 sequence reads: CASSLSSYTQYF. The CDR3 nucleotides read TGTGCCAGCAGTTTATCTTCGTATACGCAGTATTTT.

J is TRBJ1-5 and V is TRBV4-1; D is ambiguous. The CDR3 is 14 amino acids. Germline V gene data show CDR1 as MGHRA and CDR2 as YSYEKL. Between the trimmed V and J ends, which lost 1 base and 4 bases, there was a span of 8 bases. CDR3 region: CASSQAFGNQPQHF. In DNA, the CDR3 is TGCGCCAGCAGCCAAGCATTCGGAAATCAGCCCCAGCATTTT.

The rearrangement joins TRBV3-1 to TRBJ2-7; the D gene could be TRBD1 or TRBD2 (5 bases each). Per germline, CDR1 LGHDT and CDR2 YNNKEL (reference sequence). Trimming cost V 4 bases and J 0 bases, with 13 bases left between them. The CDR3 totals 15 residues. CDR3 coding DNA: TGTGCCAGCAGCCCCCGTGGGACGGTCTCCTACGAGCAGTACTTC. Translated, it gives CASSPRGTVSYEQYF.

DNA for the CDR3: TGTGCCAGCAGCCCCTTGGGTGGGTTGGGCTATGGCTACACCTTC. Protein: CASSPLGGLGYGYTF. The chain joins TRBV7-9 to TRBJ1-2; D not resolved. This CDR3 comprises 15 residues. V was trimmed by 5 bases and J by 4 bases, leaving 17 bases between them. Germline CDR1 is SEHNR and CDR2 is FQNEAQ (reference sequence).

The sample holds a few counts of this clonotype. The DNA of the CDR3 is TGTGCCAGCAGCTCCGAATCCAGGGTCCACTCCTACGAGCAGTACTTC. It yields the protein CASSSESRVHSYEQYF. This chain uses TRBV13 with TRBJ2-7, with D perhaps matching TRBD1 (5 bases). The CDR3 runs to 16 residues. V was clipped by 4 bases and J by 0 bases, with 16 bases between them. Germline values: CDR1 PRHDT, CDR2 FYEKMQ (reference sequence).

V usage is TRBV6-2 or TRBV6-3 and J usage is TRBJ1-5; D gene unclear. V gave up 2 bases and J gave up 7 bases, with 6 bases separating them. CDR1 MNHEY and CDR2 SVGEGT come from the germline V gene. CDR3 length: 12 amino acids. The CDR3 here is CASSYPRQPQHF. CDR3 nucleotide sequence: TGTGCCAGCAGTTACCCGAGGCAGCCCCAGCATTTT.

The rearrangement links TRBV20-1 to TRBJ2-3, with D possibly being TRBD2 (6 bases). Trimming took 0 bases from V and 1 from J, leaving 17 bases between them. Germline CDR1 reads DFQATT; CDR2 reads SNEGSKA (reference sequence). The length of the CDR3 is 17 residues. The CDR3 region is CSARDHSGVRGTDTQYF. CDR3 nucleotides: TGCAGTGCTAGAGATCACTCGGGGGTCCGAGGCACAGATACGCAGTATTTT.

This clonotype was counted between two and nine times. This sequence joins TRBV5-1 and TRBJ1-1; no firm D call. V gave up 1 base and J gave up 2 bases, with 9 bases separating them. Germline values: CDR1 SGHRS, CDR2 YFSETQ. This CDR3 is 14 amino acids long. CDR3: CASSLMAINTEAFF. CDR3 bases: TGCGCCAGCAGCTTGATGGCCATAAACACTGAAGCTTTCTTT.